A selection of T cell receptor beta chains follows, all from one sample in a study of blood T cell repertoires in COVID-19. Sequenced by immunoSEQ multiplex PCR; TCRdb stores in-frame clones only, minus some. The sample contains approximately 100,000 clones, approximately 87% of which appear only once. Sequencing input: peripheral blood. Every receptor here comes from a woman aged 45-65 years with acute or convalescent COVID-19. Both conserved end residues are part of each CDR3. The D gene is left open where the match is weak. Some rows mark clone size as missing; the rest say once, few, many or name a class of expanded clone.

>TRBV25-1|.|TRBJ2-5|.
TGTGCCAGCAGTGAAAACTATAATTCGGGGGAGACCCAGTACTTC
CASSENYNSGETQYF
>TRBV3-1/TRBV3-2|TRBD2|TRBJ2-3|.
TGTGCCAGCAGCCTCGGGGGGTACACAGATACGCAGTATTTT
CASSLGGYTDTQYF
>TRBV18|TRBD1|TRBJ2-1|once
TGTGCCAGCTCAGACGGGATGGACAGGGGTGGGCAGTTCTTC
CASSDGMDRGGQFF
>TRBV7-2|.|TRBJ1-4|once
TGTGCCAGCAGCTTAGCCCGAGCTAATGAAAAACTGTTTTTT
CASSLARANEKLFF
>TRBV5-5|TRBD1|TRBJ1-2|.
TGTGCCAGCAGCTTGGTATCGGACAGGGACTATGGCTACACCTTC
CASSLVSDRDYGYTF
>TRBV27|.|TRBJ1-2|once
TGTGCCAGCAGTTTATCGTGGGGCAGGAAGATCTATGGCTACACCTTC
CASSLSWGRKIYGYTF
>TRBV19|.|TRBJ1-1|.
TGTGCCAGTACCCCCAGGATAAACACTGAAGCTTTCTTT
CASTPRINTEAFF
>TRBV18|.|TRBJ1-6|once
TGTGCCAGCTCACCGTCCTGGCGGGAGAATTATTCACCCCTCCACTTT
CASSPSWRENYSPLHF
>TRBV25-1|.|TRBJ2-1|.
TGTGCCAGCAGTGAAGATGGAGGTTCCTACAATGAGCAGTTCTTC
CASSEDGGSYNEQFF
>TRBV2|TRBD1|TRBJ1-1|few
TGTGCCAGCGGACAGGAGGTAAACACTGAAGCTTTCTTT
CASGQEVNTEAFF
>TRBV24-1|.|TRBJ1-2|.
TGTGCCACCAGTGCGAGATCATGGAACTATGGCTACACCTTC
CATSARSWNYGYTF
>TRBV10-2|.|TRBJ1-2|once
TGCGCCAGCAGCAAGACAACCTATGGCTACACCTTC
CASSKTTYGYTF
>TRBV3-1/TRBV3-2|.|TRBJ1-2|once
TGTGCCAGCAGCCGGGGGGAGTATGGCTACACCTTC
CASSRGEYGYTF
>TRBV3-1/TRBV3-2|TRBD2|TRBJ2-7|once
TGTGCCAGCAGCCCCATGGGACTAGCGGGGTTGTACGAGCAGTACTTC
CASSPMGLAGLYEQYF
>TRBV5-1|TRBD2|TRBJ2-2|.
TGCGCCAGCAACACGGGACTAGCGGGAACCGGGGAGCTGTTTTTT
CASNTGLAGTGELFF
>TRBV5-8|TRBD1|TRBJ2-7|.
TGTGCCAGCAGCTTGAGGAGACAGGGGGGTCACTACGAGCAGTACTTC
CASSLRRQGGHYEQYF
>TRBV9|TRBD1|TRBJ1-2|.
TGTGCCAGCAGCGTAGAAGTACAGGGGGCTAACTATGGCTACACCTTC
CASSVEVQGANYGYTF
>TRBV19|.|TRBJ2-2|.
TGTGCCAGTAACGAAGGCAGGGTGGCCGGGGAGCTGTTTTTT
CASNEGRVAGELFF
>TRBV5-1|TRBD1|TRBJ2-3|once
TGCGCCAGCAGCCCACAGGGGAAAGATACGCAGTATTTT
CASSPQGKDTQYF
>TRBV2|.|TRBJ1-1|.
TGTGCCAGCGGCCCGGACATCCTCACTGAAGCTTTCTTT
CASGPDILTEAFF
>TRBV25-1|.|TRBJ2-3|.
TGTGCCAGCAGCAGAGGGGGGGCTAGCACAGATACGCAGTATTTT
CASSRGGASTDTQYF
>TRBV6-1|.|TRBJ1-5|.
TGTGCCAGCAGTGAAGCGAACTACGGACAGCCTGGATGGGGTAATCAGCCCCAGCATTTT
CASSEANYGQPGWGNQPQHF
>TRBV27|.|TRBJ1-4|.
TGTGCCAGCAGTTTATCGCCGGCCAGGTCTAATGAAAAACTGTTTTTT
CASSLSPARSNEKLFF
>TRBV24-1|TRBD1|TRBJ1-2|.
TGTGCCACCAGTGATACCCGGGGGGACAGGGGGTCTGGCTACACCTTC
CATSDTRGDRGSGYTF
>TRBV19|.|TRBJ1-4|.
TGTGCCAGTAGTACCCACCTGGGGCTAAATGAAAAACTGTTTTTT
CASSTHLGLNEKLFF
>TRBV5-1|TRBD2|TRBJ2-3|once
TGCGCCAGCAGCCCTCGGGGAGGGTCCCCAGATACGCAGTATTTT
CASSPRGGSPDTQYF
>TRBV25-1|TRBD1|TRBJ1-4|.
TGTGCCAGCAGTGAATATATAGGTAGGGGGCAACTGTTTTTT
CASSEYIGRGQLFF
>TRBV6-5|TRBD1|TRBJ1-2|.
TGTGCCAGCACGGGCAGGGGGCCATATGGCTACACCTTC
CASTGRGPYGYTF
>TRBV7-3|TRBD1|TRBJ2-3|once
TGTGCCAGCAGCCCCCAGGGGGGCACAGATACGCAGTATTTT
CASSPQGGTDTQYF
>TRBV5-1|TRBD1|TRBJ2-7|.
TGCGCCAGCAGCTTCGTTCCGGGACAGGGAAGTCGGGAGCAGTACTTC
CASSFVPGQGSREQYF
>TRBV6-5|TRBD1|TRBJ1-2|.
TGTGCCAGCACCCGGGACAGGGGGCTGAGTGGCTACACCTTC
CASTRDRGLSGYTF
>TRBV9|.|TRBJ1-4|once
TGTGCCAGCAGCTCCCGCAGGGGTGGCGGTGAAAAACTGTTTTTT
CASSSRRGGGEKLFF
>TRBV11-2|TRBD2|TRBJ2-5|.
TGTGCCAGCAGCTCTAGCGGCGTGGAGACCCAGTACTTC
CASSSSGVETQYF
>TRBV5-4|TRBD2|TRBJ2-1|.
TGTGCCAGCAGCTTGCTGATAGCGGGGTCATACAATGAGCAGTTCTTC
CASSLLIAGSYNEQFF
>TRBV4-1|TRBD1|TRBJ2-6|.
TGCGCCAGCAGCCAAGATGGACAGGGTCTCTCTGGGGCCAACGTCCTGACTTTC
CASSQDGQGLSGANVLTF
>TRBV10-1|TRBD2|TRBJ2-7|.
TGCGCCAGCAGTCCGGGGGGGGTCCGGGAGCAGTACTTC
CASSPGGVREQYF
>TRBV12-3/TRBV12-4|.|TRBJ2-5|.
TGTGCCAGCAGCGGGACACACCCAGAGACCCAGTACTTC
CASSGTHPETQYF
>TRBV6-1|.|TRBJ1-1|.
TGTGCCAGCAGTGAAAGACGTCAGGGGCGCACTGAAGCTTTCTTT
CASSERRQGRTEAFF
>TRBV19|.|TRBJ1-5|many
TGTGCCAGTAGACAGGGCAATCAGCCCCAGCATTTT
CASRQGNQPQHF
>TRBV9|.|TRBJ2-2|.
TGTGCCAGCAGCCCAGACCGCACGGGGGTGAACACCGGGGAGCTGTTTTTT
CASSPDRTGVNTGELFF
>TRBV6-1|TRBD1|TRBJ1-2|.
TGTGCCAGCAGTGAGGGACAGGGGGCGAGGTATGGCTACACCTTC
CASSEGQGARYGYTF
>TRBV7-7|.|TRBJ1-1|.
TGTGCCAGCAGCCCGGACCTCAGCGGTGAAGCTTTCTTT
CASSPDLSGEAFF